Reported below is one TCR beta chain. The antigen is not known. Germline V lookup: CDR1 MNHEY, CDR2 SVGAGI. V lost 5 bases and J lost 0; bases outside the gene matches: 2. The CDR3 extends over 14 amino acids. The primer mix had 60 Vbeta and 13 Jbeta primers. Produced via immunoSEQ multiplex PCR; TCRdb's table is partial and in-frame only. This sample yields around 57,000 clones, of which about 90% are seen a single time; over 1.2% belongs to the top ten. The data are from a study of cytomegalovirus exposure and HLA in healthy donors. Study-wide results and limits: Cytomegalovirus-associated TCR beta chains were listed, numbering some 170. Donors were assumed by presence/absence analyses to have roughly uniform sequencing depth. In an earlier analysis, in some 500 donors, most V segments appeared productive either ~87% or ~30% of the time.

This TCR derives from a man younger than 45 in good health and CMV-seropositive. The sequenced sample consisted of PBMCs. The V and J genes are TRBV6-5 and TRBJ1-2, with TRBD1 matching over 8 bases. The CDR3 sequence: CASSQDRANYGYTF. CDR3 sequence (DNA): TGTGCCAGCAGTCAGGACAGGGCTAACTATGGCTACACCTTC.